This TCR beta chain is from a study of cytomegalovirus exposure and HLA in healthy donors. Generated by immunoSEQ multiplex PCR, the TCRdb table keeps only in-frame clones and is missing some. The repertoire holds over 200,000 clones, 88% seen once, with about 2.7% in the top ten. The donors were in the roughly 130-subject validation cohort, distinct from the approximately 700-subject first cohort. This clonotype was sampled from a woman aged 18-29 years in good health and CMV-seronegative. Sequenced sample: PBMCs.

In nucleotides, the CDR3 is TGCGCCAGCAGTGGCGAGGAGACTAGCGGCACAGATACGCAGTATTTT. This encodes CASSGEETSGTDTQYF. The rearrangement uses TRBV10-1 and TRBJ2-3; 8 bases map to TRBD2. This CDR3 comprises 16 residues. V dropped 4 bases and J dropped 1; count of bases not matched to a gene: 7. Germline V gene data show CDR1 as WNHNN and CDR2 as SYGVQD (reference sequence).